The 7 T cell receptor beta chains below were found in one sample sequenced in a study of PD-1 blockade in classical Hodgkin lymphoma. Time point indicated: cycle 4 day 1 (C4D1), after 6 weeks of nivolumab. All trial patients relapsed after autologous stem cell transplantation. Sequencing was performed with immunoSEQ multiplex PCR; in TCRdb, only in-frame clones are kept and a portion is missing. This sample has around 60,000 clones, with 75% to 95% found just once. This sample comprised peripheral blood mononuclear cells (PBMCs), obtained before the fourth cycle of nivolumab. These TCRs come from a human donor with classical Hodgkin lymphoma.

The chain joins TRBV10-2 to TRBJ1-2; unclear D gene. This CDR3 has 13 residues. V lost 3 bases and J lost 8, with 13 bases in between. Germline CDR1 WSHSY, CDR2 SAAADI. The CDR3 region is CASSDSGPGGYTF. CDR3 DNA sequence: TGCGCCAGCAGTGACAGCGGCCCCGGGGGCTACACCTTC.

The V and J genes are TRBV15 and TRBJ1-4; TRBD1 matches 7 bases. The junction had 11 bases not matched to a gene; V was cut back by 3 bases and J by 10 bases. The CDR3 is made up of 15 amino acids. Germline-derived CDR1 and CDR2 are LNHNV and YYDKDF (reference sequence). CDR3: CATSSPQGIRGKLFF. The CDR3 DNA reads TGTGCCACCAGCAGCCCACAGGGGATTCGTGGAAAACTGTTTTTT.

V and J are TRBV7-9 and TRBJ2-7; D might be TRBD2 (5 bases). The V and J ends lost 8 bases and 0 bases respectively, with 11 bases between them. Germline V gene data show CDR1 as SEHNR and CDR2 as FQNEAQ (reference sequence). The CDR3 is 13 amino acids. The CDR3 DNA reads TGTGCCAGCCATCGGGGAAGCTCCTACGAGCAGTACTTC. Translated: CASHRGSSYEQYF.

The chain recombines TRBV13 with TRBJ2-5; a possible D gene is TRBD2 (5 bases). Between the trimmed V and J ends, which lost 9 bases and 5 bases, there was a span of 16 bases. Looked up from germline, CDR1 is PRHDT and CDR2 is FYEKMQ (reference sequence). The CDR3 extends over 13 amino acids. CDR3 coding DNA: TGTGCCAGTTCTGAGGGCTTGAAGGAGACCCAGTACTTC. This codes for CASSEGLKETQYF.

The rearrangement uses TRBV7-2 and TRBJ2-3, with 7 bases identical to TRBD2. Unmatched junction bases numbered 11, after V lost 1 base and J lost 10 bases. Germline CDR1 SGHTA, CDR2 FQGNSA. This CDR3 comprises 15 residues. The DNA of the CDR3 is TGTGCCAGCAGCTTAGAGATTTGGGCGGGGGTCCCGCAGTATTTT. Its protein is CASSLEIWAGVPQYF.

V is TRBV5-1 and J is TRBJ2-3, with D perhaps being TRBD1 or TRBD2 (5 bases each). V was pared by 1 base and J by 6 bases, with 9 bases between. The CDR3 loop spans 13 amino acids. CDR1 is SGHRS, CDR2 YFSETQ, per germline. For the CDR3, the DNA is TGCGCCAGCAGCTTGTTGGGACCGGATACGCAGTATTTT. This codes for CASSLLGPDTQYF.

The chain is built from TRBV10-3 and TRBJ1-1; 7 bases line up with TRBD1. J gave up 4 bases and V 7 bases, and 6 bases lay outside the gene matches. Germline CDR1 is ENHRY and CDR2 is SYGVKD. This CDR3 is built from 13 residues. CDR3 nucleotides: TGTGCCATCAACCGGGACAGCAGCACTGAAGCTTTCTTT. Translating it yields CAINRDSSTEAFF.